These T cell receptor beta chains were read from a single sample in a study of tumor and adjacent non-tumor tissue in lung cancer. TCRdb reprocessed the multiplex PCR reads via MiXCR and lists one record per CDR3 protein. Among roughly 75,000 distinct CDR3 sequences listed, roughly 80% were seen once. The sequenced sample consisted of lung tumor tissue. The receptors come from a woman aged 50 to 60 with non-small cell lung cancer. The CDR3 runs from the conserved cysteine through the conserved F or W. Fields, in order: J gene, D gene, V gene, clone size, CDR3 protein, CDR3 DNA. D genes are given only for firm matches. Some rows mark clone size as missing; the rest say once, few, many or name a class of expanded clone.

j_gene: TRBJ2-3; d_gene: TRBD2; v_gene: TRBV4-2; abundance: NA; CDR3aa: CASSPRTSDTDTQYF; CDR3nt: TGCGCCAGCAGCCCCAGGACTAGTGATACAGATACGCAGTATTTT
j_gene: TRBJ2-1; d_gene: NA; v_gene: TRBV12-3/TRBV12-4; abundance: NA; CDR3aa: CASSLSHEQLF; CDR3nt: TGTGCTAGCAGTTTATCCCATGAGCAGCTCTTC
j_gene: TRBJ2-7; d_gene: NA; v_gene: TRBV6-1; abundance: NA; CDR3aa: CASNDDGRGGSYEQYF; CDR3nt: TGTGCCAGCAATGATGATGGGAGGGGGGGCTCCTACGAGCAGTACTTC
j_gene: TRBJ2-1; d_gene: TRBD2; v_gene: TRBV6-1; abundance: NA; CDR3aa: CASSGGRNSERFF; CDR3nt: TGTGCCAGCAGTGGCGGGAGAAACAGTGAGCGGTTCTTC
j_gene: TRBJ2-2; d_gene: NA; v_gene: TRBV6-1; abundance: NA; CDR3aa: CASIITGGNTGELYF; CDR3nt: TGTGCCAGCATCATTACCGGGGGCAACACCGGGGAGCTGTATTTT
j_gene: TRBJ2-3; d_gene: NA; v_gene: TRBV5-1; abundance: NA; CDR3aa: CASRLEGQSTDTQYF; CDR3nt: TGCGCCAGCAGATTGGAGGGGCAGAGCACCGATACGCAGTATTTT
j_gene: TRBJ2-2; d_gene: NA; v_gene: TRBV6-5; abundance: NA; CDR3aa: CAGSYLGQPNTGELLF; CDR3nt: TGTGCCGGCAGTTATCTGGGACAACCGAACACCGGGGAGCTGCTTTTT
j_gene: TRBJ1-2; d_gene: TRBD1; v_gene: TRBV12-3/TRBV12-4; abundance: NA; CDR3aa: CASTIGGQEFYGYTF; CDR3nt: TGTGCCAGCACCATAGGGGGACAGGAGTTCTATGGCTACACCTTC
j_gene: TRBJ2-7; d_gene: NA; v_gene: TRBV10-2; abundance: few; CDR3aa: CVSSGGNEQYF; CDR3nt: TGCGTCAGCAGTGGGGGTAACGAGCAATACTTC
j_gene: TRBJ2-3; d_gene: NA; v_gene: TRBV6-2/TRBV6-3; abundance: NA; CDR3aa: CANSIDSEIDTQYF; CDR3nt: TGTGCCAACAGCATCGACAGTGAAATAGATACGCAGTATTTT
j_gene: TRBJ1-2; d_gene: NA; v_gene: TRBV5-4; abundance: NA; CDR3aa: CASSNAFDGYTF; CDR3nt: TGTGCCAGCAGCAATGCCTTTGATGGCTACACCTTC
j_gene: TRBJ2-5; d_gene: NA; v_gene: TRBV11-2; abundance: NA; CDR3aa: CANSLSVEDTQYF; CDR3nt: TGTGCCAACAGCTTATCAGTTGAAGATACCCAGTACTTC
j_gene: TRBJ2-3; d_gene: NA; v_gene: TRBV11-2; abundance: NA; CDR3aa: CTSSLDETGVGRGTDTQYF; CDR3nt: TGTACCAGCAGCTTAGATGAAACGGGAGTAGGACGTGGCACAGATACGCAGTATTTT
j_gene: TRBJ1-1; d_gene: TRBD1; v_gene: TRBV14; abundance: NA; CDR3aa: CAISHDRAVTEAFF; CDR3nt: TGTGCCATCAGCCACGACAGGGCAGTCACTGAAGCTTTCTTT
j_gene: TRBJ1-5; d_gene: TRBD1; v_gene: TRBV20-1; abundance: NA; CDR3aa: CSAIKGASNQPKHF; CDR3nt: TGCAGTGCCATCAAGGGGGCTAGCAATCAGCCCAAGCATTTT
j_gene: TRBJ1-6; d_gene: NA; v_gene: TRBV6-1; abundance: NA; CDR3aa: CASKGSGNSPLHF; CDR3nt: TGTGCCAGCAAAGGCTCTGGGAATTCACCCCTCCACTTT
j_gene: TRBJ2-1; d_gene: TRBD2; v_gene: TRBV10-3; abundance: NA; CDR3aa: CPTSEPGLAGKNEQFF; CDR3nt: TGTCCCACCAGTGAGCCTGGACTAGCGGGAAAGAATGAGCAGTTCTTC
j_gene: TRBJ2-3; d_gene: NA; v_gene: TRBV29-1; abundance: many; CDR3aa: CSVEGGRAEDTQYF; CDR3nt: TGCAGCGTTGAAGGGGGCAGGGCGGAAGATACGCAGTATTTT
j_gene: TRBJ2-7; d_gene: NA; v_gene: TRBV6-1; abundance: NA; CDR3aa: CASSEWWAVYEQYF; CDR3nt: TGTGCCAGCAGTGAATGGTGGGCGGTTTACGAGCAGTACTTC
j_gene: TRBJ1-1; d_gene: NA; v_gene: TRBV29-1; abundance: NA; CDR3aa: CSVDEGHTEAFF; CDR3nt: TGCAGCGTTGACGAGGGACACACTGAAGCTTTCTTT
j_gene: TRBJ1-2; d_gene: TRBD1; v_gene: TRBV29-1; abundance: NA; CDR3aa: CIVEVKTGKKNYGYTF; CDR3nt: TGCATCGTTGAAGTAAAGACAGGGAAGAAGAACTATGGTTACACCTTC
j_gene: TRBJ2-7; d_gene: TRBD2; v_gene: TRBV11-3; abundance: NA; CDR3aa: CASSLDGTSGFYEKYF; CDR3nt: TGTGCCAGTAGCTTAGATGGGACTAGCGGATTTTACGAGAAATACTTC
j_gene: TRBJ2-3; d_gene: TRBD2; v_gene: TRBV29-1; abundance: NA; CDR3aa: CNVEGFAGGLITDTQYF; CDR3nt: TGCAACGTTGAGGGGTTTGCGGGAGGCTTGATCACAGATACGCAGTATTTT
j_gene: TRBJ1-5; d_gene: NA; v_gene: TRBV11-2; abundance: NA; CDR3aa: CVSSAEVVSNQPQHF; CDR3nt: TGTGTCAGTAGCGCGGAGGTGGTTAGCAATCAGCCCCAGCATTTT
j_gene: TRBJ2-7; d_gene: NA; v_gene: TRBV29-1; abundance: NA; CDR3aa: CSATGTSPYEPYF; CDR3nt: TGCAGCGCTACAGGGACCAGCCCCTACGAGCCGTACTTC
j_gene: TRBJ2-3; d_gene: NA; v_gene: TRBV11-2; abundance: NA; CDR3aa: CVSSLVGTTDTHYF; CDR3nt: TGTGTCAGCAGCTTAGTAGGGACCACAGATACGCACTATTTT
j_gene: TRBJ1-2; d_gene: NA; v_gene: TRBV28; abundance: many; CDR3aa: CASRANYGYTF; CDR3nt: TGTGCCAGCAGAGCTAACTATGGCTACACCTTC
j_gene: TRBJ1-1; d_gene: NA; v_gene: TRBV10-2; abundance: NA; CDR3aa: CASIHRPVDGTEAFF; CDR3nt: TGCGCCAGCATTCATCGACCCGTGGATGGCACAGAAGCTTTCTTT
j_gene: TRBJ2-7; d_gene: TRBD2; v_gene: TRBV28; abundance: NA; CDR3aa: CASSPVCGRVYEQYF; CDR3nt: TGTGCCAGCAGCCCCGTTTGCGGGAGAGTTTACGAGCAGTACTTT
j_gene: TRBJ1-5; d_gene: NA; v_gene: TRBV6-5; abundance: NA; CDR3aa: CTSSPDSTNQPQHF; CDR3nt: TGTACCAGCAGCCCGGACAGTACAAATCAGCCCCAGCATTTT
j_gene: TRBJ2-7; d_gene: TRBD2; v_gene: TRBV11-3; abundance: NA; CDR3aa: CAGSLDGTSGIYEQYF; CDR3nt: TGTGCCGGCAGCTTAGATGGGACTAGCGGAATTTATGAGCAGTACTTC
j_gene: TRBJ1-4; d_gene: NA; v_gene: TRBV12-3/TRBV12-4; abundance: NA; CDR3aa: CAISFGSPSEKLFF; CDR3nt: TGTGCCATCAGTTTTGGGAGCCCTAGTGAAAAACTGTTTTTT
j_gene: TRBJ1-1; d_gene: NA; v_gene: TRBV10-3; abundance: NA; CDR3aa: CAAVGPNTEVFF; CDR3nt: TGTGCCGCCGTGGGCCCGAACACTGAAGTTTTCTTT
j_gene: TRBJ2-5; d_gene: NA; v_gene: TRBV10-3; abundance: few; CDR3aa: CAISESVQGKETQYF; CDR3nt: TGTGCTATCAGTGAGTCGGTCCAGGGAAAAGAGACCCAGTACTTC
j_gene: TRBJ1-1; d_gene: TRBD1; v_gene: TRBV5-1; abundance: few; CDR3aa: CASNPGVGGLLTGAFF; CDR3nt: TGCGCCAGCAATCCGGGGGTAGGGGGCCTTCTGACCGGAGCTTTCTTT
j_gene: TRBJ2-3; d_gene: NA; v_gene: TRBV11-2; abundance: NA; CDR3aa: CASSLITRNTQYF; CDR3nt: TGTGCCAGCAGCTTAATAACCCGGAATACGCAGTATTTT
j_gene: TRBJ2-3; d_gene: TRBD2; v_gene: TRBV29-1; abundance: NA; CDR3aa: CSVEGFAGGSIPDTQYF; CDR3nt: TGCAGCGTTGAGGGGTTTGCGGGAGGCTCAATCCCAGATACGCAGTATTTT
j_gene: TRBJ1-1; d_gene: NA; v_gene: TRBV20-1; abundance: NA; CDR3aa: CSARGWSDTGAFF; CDR3nt: TGCAGTGCCAGAGGATGGTCGGACACTGGAGCTTTCTTC
j_gene: TRBJ2-7; d_gene: NA; v_gene: TRBV20-1; abundance: NA; CDR3aa: CSVRERDSYDQNF; CDR3nt: TGCAGTGTTAGAGAGAGGGACTCCTACGATCAGAACTTC
j_gene: TRBJ2-7; d_gene: TRBD1; v_gene: TRBV12-3/TRBV12-4; abundance: NA; CDR3aa: CASSLRDRGYEQYF; CDR3nt: TGTGCCAGCAGTTTAAGGGACAGGGGGTATGAACAGTACTTC
j_gene: TRBJ2-2; d_gene: NA; v_gene: TRBV12-3/TRBV12-4; abundance: NA; CDR3aa: CVSSRCTGELFF; CDR3nt: TGCGTCAGCTCACGATGCACCGGGGAGCTGTTTTTT
j_gene: TRBJ2-1; d_gene: TRBD2; v_gene: TRBV6-6; abundance: NA; CDR3aa: CASSYYGGSSCNEQFF; CDR3nt: TGTGCCAGCAGTTATTACGGCGGGAGTTCCTGCAATGAGCAGTTCTTC
j_gene: TRBJ2-7; d_gene: TRBD2; v_gene: TRBV6-2/TRBV6-3; abundance: NA; CDR3aa: CDNTVRENREQYF; CDR3nt: TGTGACAACACCGTGCGGGAGAATAGGGAGCAGTACTTC
j_gene: TRBJ2-7; d_gene: NA; v_gene: TRBV10-3; abundance: NA; CDR3aa: CVISETLGPGQGQYEQYF; CDR3nt: TGTGTCATCAGTGAGACTTTGGGGCCCGGGCAGGGGCAATACGAGCAGTACTTC
j_gene: TRBJ2-3; d_gene: NA; v_gene: TRBV6-5; abundance: NA; CDR3aa: CASSKRDRGMKTDTQYF; CDR3nt: TGTGCCAGCAGTAAGAGGGATAGGGGAATGAAGACAGATACGCAGTATTTT
j_gene: TRBJ2-7; d_gene: NA; v_gene: TRBV29-1; abundance: few; CDR3aa: CGVVKGSEQYF; CDR3nt: TGCGGCGTTGTTAAGGGGAGCGAACAGTACTTC
j_gene: TRBJ1-2; d_gene: TRBD1; v_gene: TRBV5-6; abundance: NA; CDR3aa: CANSLGLTGTEFNGYTF; CDR3nt: TGTGCCAACAGCTTGGGTCTTACCGGGACAGAGTTTAATGGCTACACCTTC
j_gene: TRBJ1-1; d_gene: TRBD1; v_gene: TRBV5-4; abundance: NA; CDR3aa: CASSVDRKTEAFF; CDR3nt: TGTGCCAGCAGCGTGGACAGGAAGACTGAAGCTTTCTTT
j_gene: TRBJ2-7; d_gene: NA; v_gene: TRBV6-5; abundance: NA; CDR3aa: CASSPLHEPPFRQYF; CDR3nt: TGTGCAAGCAGTCCGCTACATGAGCCTCCGTTTAGGCAGTACTTC
j_gene: TRBJ1-1; d_gene: TRBD1; v_gene: TRBV5-6; abundance: NA; CDR3aa: CPSSYLQGGTEAFF; CDR3nt: TGTCCCAGTAGCTACCTACAGGGGGGCACTGAAGCTTTCTTT
j_gene: TRBJ1-2; d_gene: TRBD1; v_gene: TRBV11-2; abundance: NA; CDR3aa: CTSTRTGGGYTF; CDR3nt: TGTACCAGCACCCGGACAGGTGGAGGCTACACCTTC
j_gene: TRBJ2-1; d_gene: NA; v_gene: TRBV11-2; abundance: NA; CDR3aa: CASSLERFFSYNEQFF; CDR3nt: TGTGCCAGCAGCTTGGAACGGTTTTTCAGCTACAATGAGCAGTTCTTC
j_gene: TRBJ2-5; d_gene: TRBD1; v_gene: TRBV29-1; abundance: NA; CDR3aa: CSVVSWTGETQYF; CDR3nt: TGCAGCGTCGTCAGTTGGACAGGGGAGACCCAGTACTTC
j_gene: TRBJ2-2; d_gene: NA; v_gene: TRBV6-5; abundance: many; CDR3aa: CASSRTGLGTGELFF; CDR3nt: TGTGCCAGCAGTAGAACAGGGTTAGGCACCGGGGAGCTGTTTTTT
j_gene: TRBJ2-4; d_gene: TRBD2; v_gene: TRBV6-2/TRBV6-3; abundance: NA; CDR3aa: CASGRNTQYF; CDR3nt: TGTGCTAGCGGGAGAAACACTCAGTACTTT
j_gene: TRBJ2-2; d_gene: NA; v_gene: TRBV24-1; abundance: NA; CDR3aa: CATSGRRDTNTGELFF; CDR3nt: TGTGCCACCAGTGGCCGCCGGGACACGAACACCGGGGAGCTGTTTTTT
j_gene: TRBJ1-1; d_gene: TRBD1; v_gene: TRBV5-1; abundance: NA; CDR3aa: CASSVGHGTAFNTEAFF; CDR3nt: TGCGCCAGCAGCGTAGGCCACGGGACAGCATTTAACACTGAAGCTTTCTTT
j_gene: TRBJ2-5; d_gene: NA; v_gene: TRBV6-5; abundance: once; CDR3aa: CTRSPFPARFQETQYF; CDR3nt: TGTACCAGGAGTCCTTTCCCGGCCAGGTTCCAAGAGACCCAGTACTTC
j_gene: TRBJ1-2; d_gene: NA; v_gene: TRBV29-1; abundance: medium-sized; CDR3aa: CSVEEDLDSNGYTF; CDR3nt: TGCAGCGTTGAAGAGGATCTTGATTCGAATGGCTACACCTTC
j_gene: TRBJ1-1; d_gene: TRBD1; v_gene: TRBV28; abundance: NA; CDR3aa: CASGRGGRTEASF; CDR3nt: TGTGCCAGCGGGAGAGGGGGCAGAACTGAAGCTTCCTTT